Below, 14 T cell receptor beta chains from the same sample are listed, as sequenced in a study of T cell repertoires in cytomegalovirus infection. Each CDR3 protein gets one entry after TCRdb re-called the reads with MiXCR. The sample contains under 850,000 distinct CDR3 sequences, around a third of which appear only once. For these receptors, no antigen is known. Sequencing was performed on cultured PBMCs, taken from culture after CMV antigen stimulation. Source of these receptors: a human donor in good health (CMV status not recorded). Some clones in this sample may be carry-over from other donors' samples.

A word on this clonotype: One end of the junction is discordant with germline, which a read error may explain. This rearrangement joins TRBV6-6 to TRBJ1-5; maybe TRBD1 (5 bases). This CDR3 spans 17 amino acids. Germline V gene sequence: CDR1 MNHNY, CDR2 SVGAGI (reference sequence). This CDR3 reads CSSSDSTDRYSNQPQHF. DNA for the CDR3: TGTTCCAGCAGTGATTCTACCGACAGATATAGCAATCAGCCCCAGCATTTT.

The rearrangement links TRBV7-6 to TRBJ2-1, with no clear D. The CDR3 runs to 14 residues. In germline, CDR1 is SGHVS, CDR2 FNYEAQ. Trimming pared 0 bases from V and 8 bases from J, leaving 11 bases between. In DNA, the CDR3 is TGTGCCAGCAGCTTAGCGCAGCACGTCCATGAGCAGTTCTTC. It codes for CASSLAQHVHEQFF.

This clonotype was recorded a few times. This CDR3 reads CAIGQSANTGELFF. CDR3 DNA sequence: TGTGCCATCGGGCAGTCCGCGAACACCGGGGAGCTGTTTTTT. The V call is TRBV10-3, the J call TRBJ2-2; D gene unclear. V was shortened by 8 bases and J by 0 bases, with 10 bases between the two germline ends. Per germline, CDR1 ENHRY and CDR2 SYGVKD. The CDR3 spans 14 residues.

The V call is TRBV10-3, the J call TRBJ1-3; 8 bases map to TRBD1. The CDR3 is made up of 14 amino acids. CDR1 ENHRY and CDR2 SYGVKD come from the germline V gene. V lost 10 bases and J lost 4; bases outside the gene matches: 9. The CDR3 spells CANGKTGVGNTIYF. The CDR3 DNA follows: TGTGCCAACGGGAAGACAGGGGTAGGAAACACCATATATTTT.

This clonotype showed up just once. CDR3 DNA: TGCAGCGCATTGGCAGTGAACACTGAAGCTTTCTTT. This gives the protein CSALAVNTEAFF. V gene TRBV29-1 combines with J gene TRBJ1-1; D uncertain. CDR1 and CDR2 (germline): SQVTM, ANQGSEA. V lost 7 bases and J 0 bases, leaving 9 bases between the germline ends. CDR3 length: 12 residues. Full variable domain (outside the CDR3, taken from reference TRBV29-1 and TRBJ1-1): SAVISQKPSRDICQRGTSLTIQCQVDSQVTMMFWYRQQPGQSLTLIATANQGSEATYESGFVIDKFPISRPNLTFSTLTVSNMSPEDSSIYLCSALAVNTEAFFGQGTRLTVV.

This clonotype was seen more than once but under ten times. V is TRBV4-3 and J is TRBJ1-5; D is unclear. CDR3 size: 13 residues. Germline loops: CDR1 LGHNA, CDR2 YSLEER. Trimming cost V 1 base and J 10 bases, with 11 bases left between them. CDR3 bases: TGCGCCAGCAGCCAAGCCCTAGATGTTCCCCAGCATTTT. This encodes CASSQALDVPQHF.

This chain links TRBV4-1 with TRBJ2-3; 7 bases fit TRBD2. Germline CDR1 and CDR2: MGHRA and YSYEKL. There are 18 residues in the CDR3. J was trimmed by 0 bases and V by 0 bases; bases with no gene match: 9. The CDR3 DNA is TGCGCCAGCAGCCAAGAGACTAGCTCCCGCCTGAGCACAGATACGCAGTATTTT. Translation gives CASSQETSSRLSTDTQYF.

The chain carries TRBV3-1 and TRBJ2-1; tentative D call: TRBD1 (6 bases). V lost 5 bases to trimming and J lost 1 base, with 12 bases between them. Germline V CDR1 and CDR2: LGHDT, YNNKEL (reference sequence). CDR3 length equals 15 residues. CDR3 region: CASSDAGQSYNEQFF. CDR3 bases: TGTGCCAGCAGCGACGCTGGACAGTCCTACAATGAGCAGTTCTTC.

This chain links TRBV20-1 with TRBJ2-1; 9 bases map to TRBD1. Germline-derived CDR1 and CDR2 are DFQATT and SNEGSKA (reference sequence). The V gene end was trimmed by 5 bases and the J gene end by 4 bases; junction bases not matched to a gene: 9. The CDR3 sequence is 15 residues long. CDR3 residues: CSASPGTGLYNEQFF. CDR3 nucleotide sequence: TGCAGTGCTTCCCCCGGGACAGGGCTGTACAATGAGCAGTTCTTC.

The chain is built from TRBV7-8 and TRBJ2-1; D possibly corresponds to TRBD2 (7 bases). Looked up from germline, CDR1 is SGHVS and CDR2 is FQNEAQ. Trimming took 9 bases from V and 0 from J, leaving 15 bases between them. The CDR3 loop spans 15 amino acids. The CDR3 bases are TGTGCCAGTACTGGGGGGGCGAGCTCCTACAATGAGCAGTTCTTC. Protein: CASTGGASSYNEQFF.

The CDR3 DNA follows: TGCGCCAGCAGCCATGTTGAGGGGGAGCTGTTTTTT. Amino acid sequence: CASSHVEGELFF. The chain has TRBV4-1 and TRBJ2-2; D is ambiguous. The V gene's germline CDR1 is MGHRA and CDR2 YSYEKL. CDR3 size: 12 residues. Deletions cut 3 bases from V and 8 bases from J, with 7 bases between.

This clonotype has a handful of counts. This chain connects TRBV7-9 to TRBJ2-1, with 11 bases fitting TRBD2. The V segment lost 4 bases and the J segment 3 bases; nucleotides outside the gene matches: 5. This CDR3 has 16 amino acids. The V gene's germline CDR1 is SEHNR and CDR2 FQNEAQ (reference sequence). The CDR3 DNA is TGTGCCAGCAGCTACAGGACTAGCGGGCTCTACAATGAGCAGTTCTTC. Translating it yields CASSYRTSGLYNEQFF.

This clonotype was observed a few times. The chain is built from TRBV7-6 and TRBJ1-1, with a possible D match to TRBD1 (5 bases). The CDR3 has 15 residues. CDR1 SGHVS and CDR2 FNYEAQ come from the germline V gene. V lost 0 bases, J lost 0 bases, and 8 bases lay in between. This chain's CDR3 is CASSLAPDMNTEAFF. Here the CDR3 DNA reads TGTGCCAGCAGCTTAGCCCCGGACATGAACACTGAAGCTTTCTTT.

This chain uses TRBV5-4 with TRBJ2-3, with 7 bases identical to TRBD1. After removal of 4 bases from V and 4 bases from J, the junction contained 6 bases not matched to a gene. The CDR3 runs 14 residues. Germline CDR1 SGHNT, CDR2 YYREEE (reference sequence). The CDR3 sequence: CASSITGVSDTQYF. CDR3 DNA sequence: TGTGCCAGCAGCATAACAGGGGTTTCAGATACGCAGTATTTT.